The 13 T cell receptor beta chains below come from one sample, sequenced in a study of blood T cell repertoires in COVID-19. Only in-frame clones appear in the TCRdb table, and some are missing; sequencing was by immunoSEQ multiplex PCR. The sample records 330,000 or so clones, 92% being singletons. Sequencing input: PBMCs or T cells enriched from blood (not recorded which). The origin of the receptors is a woman in her twenties or thirties who had recovered from COVID-19.

V and J are TRBV7-2 and TRBJ1-2, with D possibly TRBD1 on 6 matching bases. This CDR3 is 15 amino acids long. V gave up 5 bases and J gave up 3 bases, with 16 bases separating them. CDR1 and CDR2 (germline): SGHTA, FQGNSA. This CDR3 reads CASSLYRGAHYGYTF. CDR3 bases: TGTGCCAGCAGCCTATATCGGGGGGCTCACTATGGCTACACCTTC.

V gene TRBV6-2 or TRBV6-3 combines with J gene TRBJ1-2, with no clear D. CDR1 is MNHEY and CDR2 is SVGEGT in the germline V gene. The germline V and J ends were trimmed by 6 bases and 4 bases, with 12 bases remaining between them. The CDR3 has 13 amino acids. CDR3 DNA sequence: TGTGCCAGCAGGCCTTTTGGCTTCTATGGCTACACCTTC. Its protein is CASRPFGFYGYTF.

The V gene is TRBV5-1, the J gene TRBJ2-3; 9 bases line up with TRBD1. Germline V CDR1 and CDR2: SGHRS, YFSETQ. Trimming at V came to 0 bases and at J to 2 bases, leaving 1 base not matched to a gene. CDR3 length equals 15 residues. The CDR3 region is CASSLGDRDTDTQYF. The DNA for the CDR3 is TGCGCCAGCAGCTTGGGGGACAGGGACACAGATACGCAGTATTTT. Variable domain in full (rest from reference TRBV5-1 and TRBJ2-3): KAGVTQTPRYLIKTRGQQVTLSCSPISGHRSVSWYQQTPGQGLQFLFEYFSETQRNKGNFPGRFSGRQFSNSRSEMNVSTLELGDSALYLCASSLGDRDTDTQYFGPGTRLTVL.

The genes are TRBV15 and TRBJ1-6; TRBD1 matches 7 bases. The germline gives CDR1 LNHNV, CDR2 YYDKDF (reference sequence). With 4 bases clipped from V and 6 bases from J, the junction kept 6 bases outside the gene matches. CDR3 length equals 15 residues. The CDR3 spells CATSNRQGANSPLHF. The CDR3 DNA sequence: TGTGCCACCAGCAACCGACAGGGAGCTAATTCACCCCTCCACTTT.

In this sample, this clone turned up once. The rearrangement joins TRBV28 to TRBJ2-6, with D possibly being TRBD1 (5 bases). V was cut by 4 bases and J by 1 base, with 14 bases left in between. The CDR3 is made up of 17 amino acids. Germline V gene data show CDR1 as MDHEN and CDR2 as SYDVKM. CDR3 DNA sequence: TGTGCCAGCAGTTCATGGGGCAGCCCATCTGGGGCCAACGTCCTGACTTTC. It translates to CASSSWGSPSGANVLTF.

The chain couples TRBV28 to TRBJ1-1; D not certain. Germline V gene sequence: CDR1 MDHEN, CDR2 SYDVKM. CDR3 length: 13 amino acids. Trimming removed 7 bases from V and 1 base from J, with 10 bases in between. Written as DNA, the CDR3 is TGTGCCAGCAATATTCCGGGGAACACTGAAGCTTTCTTT. This codes for CASNIPGNTEAFF.

The chain has TRBV7-2 and TRBJ2-1; 7 positions agree with TRBD2. The germline CDR1 and CDR2 sequences are SGHTA and FQGNSA. The length of the CDR3 is 14 residues. The V gene end was trimmed by 5 bases and the J gene end by 5 bases; junction bases not matched to a gene: 6. CDR3 in amino acids: CASSLGGSNNEQFF. The CDR3 coding sequence is TGTGCCAGCAGCCTGGGGGGGAGCAACAATGAGCAGTTCTTC.

The V and J genes are TRBV15 and TRBJ2-6, with 8 bases identical to TRBD1. Germline V gene lookup returns CDR1 LNHNV and CDR2 YYDKDF (reference sequence). After removal of 5 bases from V and 4 bases from J, the junction contained 7 bases not matched to a gene. The CDR3 is made up of 16 amino acids. The CDR3 loop is CATSPRTGYGANVLTF. The CDR3 DNA is TGTGCCACCAGCCCCCGGACAGGGTACGGGGCCAACGTCCTGACTTTC.

The chain is built from TRBV28 and TRBJ2-7; D gene uncertain. Germline V gene sequence: CDR1 MDHEN, CDR2 SYDVKM. There are 10 residues in the CDR3. V dropped 10 bases and J dropped 2 bases, with 6 bases sitting between them. The CDR3 DNA follows: TGTGCCACCGGTGCCTACGAGCAGTACTTC. Protein product: CATGAYEQYF.

V usage is TRBV5-1 and J usage is TRBJ1-1, with 8 bases that match TRBD1. The germline CDR1 and CDR2 sequences are SGHRS and YFSETQ. The CDR3 is made up of 17 amino acids. Trimming removed 0 bases from V and 0 bases from J; junction bases left unmatched: 7. CDR3 DNA: TGCGCCAGCAGCTTGGCCAACCGACAGGGGATGAACACTGAAGCTTTCTTT. Translating gives CASSLANRQGMNTEAFF.

The chain joins TRBV11-2 to TRBJ2-7, with 12 nucleotides matching TRBD2. Germline V gene sequence: CDR1 SGHAT, CDR2 FQNNGV. This CDR3 is 18 amino acids long. Trimming removed 0 bases from V and 3 bases from J; junction bases left unmatched: 9. CDR3 in amino acids: CASSLDGLAGGPGYEQYF. CDR3 nucleotide sequence: TGTGCCAGCAGCTTAGATGGGCTAGCGGGAGGGCCGGGCTACGAGCAGTACTTC.

The chain links TRBV13 to TRBJ2-3; 16 nucleotides match TRBD2. The V segment lost 5 bases and the J segment 2 bases; nucleotides outside the gene matches: 16. The CDR3 has 21 residues. Germline V CDR1 and CDR2: PRHDT, FYEKMQ (reference sequence). The DNA for the CDR3 is TGTGCCAGCAGCGGAGTTCCCGGGACTAGCGGGGGGGGTCTCTTCACAGATACGCAGTATTTT. Translated: CASSGVPGTSGGGLFTDTQYF.

The V call is TRBV28, the J call TRBJ2-3; 16 bases map to TRBD2. Trimming at V came to 2 bases and at J to 4 bases, leaving 9 bases not matched to a gene. Per germline, CDR1 MDHEN and CDR2 SYDVKM. The CDR3 is 19 residues long. The CDR3 DNA is TGTGCCAGCAGTTTAGGTGGGACTAGCGGGGGGGCAGGCTCAGATACGCAGTATTTT. It specifies CASSLGGTSGGAGSDTQYF.